The rows below give T cell receptor beta chains drawn from one sample of a study of Graves' ophthalmopathy and Graves' hyperthyroidism. One entry per CDR3 protein results from TCRdb running MiXCR on the multiplex PCR reads. The data contain more than 550,000 distinct CDR3 sequences, more than 40% of them singletons. Sample: peripheral blood. The receptors here all came from an adult man with Graves' ophthalmopathy. Both conserved end residues are part of each CDR3. The order of the fields is V gene, J gene, clone size, CDR3 protein. Only some rows state a clone size, as once, few, many or a class for expanded clones.

>TRBV29-1|TRBJ1-1|-
CSVTRGGTGGVFFF
>TRBV12-3/TRBV12-4|TRBJ1-6|once
CASLGTVPFALHF
>TRBV12-3/TRBV12-4|TRBJ2-3|-
CASSFREWEMYF
>TRBV15|TRBJ2-5|-
CATSRVGETQYF
>TRBV7-3|TRBJ1-5|many
CASSWRDRYQPQHF
>TRBV19|TRBJ1-1|many
CASKFGTQAFF
>TRBV2|TRBJ2-5|-
CASWSGGARETQYF
>TRBV7-9|TRBJ2-2|-
CASSLDSREGHGELFF
>TRBV12-3/TRBV12-4|TRBJ2-5|-
CASSLAGTGTQYF
>TRBV10-3|TRBJ1-5|once
CAINREGTGTSGQPQHF
>TRBV14|TRBJ2-5|many
CASSQDFRGKETQYF
>TRBV25-1|TRBJ2-2|many
CASSNDNTGELFF
>TRBV20-1|TRBJ1-2|many
CSVRPGRYGYTF
>TRBV4-3|TRBJ2-5|-
CASSQSINSLETQYF
>TRBV25-1|TRBJ1-2|many
CASSAGTDGYTF
>TRBV7-8|TRBJ2-7|many
CASSFGQRRYEQYF
>TRBV5-1|TRBJ2-6|many
CASSLQGVGSGANVLTF
>TRBV12-3/TRBV12-4|TRBJ2-5|-
CASILRGAKETQYF
>TRBV10-3|TRBJ2-7|-
CASSHSRAYEQYF
>TRBV7-8|TRBJ1-1|once
CASSLGPGQEAFF
>TRBV11-1|TRBJ2-7|many
CASSTGGGGYEQYF
>TRBV19|TRBJ2-7|many
CASSIGAGGRYEQYF
>TRBV5-1|TRBJ1-2|-
CASSFTGGHNYGYTF
>TRBV19|TRBJ2-2|few
CASIRSGRALGELFF
>TRBV14|TRBJ1-6|many
CASSQYETPFPLPLHF
>TRBV5-1|TRBJ1-2|few
CASSPDRGFGYTF
>TRBV25-1|TRBJ2-7|-
CASSGTGLAPYNEQYF
>TRBV2|TRBJ1-1|-
CASRRTGRSEAFF
>TRBV5-6|TRBJ2-2|-
CASRLRTQNTGELFF
>TRBV2|-|-
CASSYSASRGEQFF
>TRBV6-1|TRBJ2-7|few
CASSEAPGTAYEQYF
>TRBV7-9|TRBJ2-3|-
CASRQQGMGTQYF
>TRBV5-6|TRBJ2-5|many
CASSLLVGETQYF